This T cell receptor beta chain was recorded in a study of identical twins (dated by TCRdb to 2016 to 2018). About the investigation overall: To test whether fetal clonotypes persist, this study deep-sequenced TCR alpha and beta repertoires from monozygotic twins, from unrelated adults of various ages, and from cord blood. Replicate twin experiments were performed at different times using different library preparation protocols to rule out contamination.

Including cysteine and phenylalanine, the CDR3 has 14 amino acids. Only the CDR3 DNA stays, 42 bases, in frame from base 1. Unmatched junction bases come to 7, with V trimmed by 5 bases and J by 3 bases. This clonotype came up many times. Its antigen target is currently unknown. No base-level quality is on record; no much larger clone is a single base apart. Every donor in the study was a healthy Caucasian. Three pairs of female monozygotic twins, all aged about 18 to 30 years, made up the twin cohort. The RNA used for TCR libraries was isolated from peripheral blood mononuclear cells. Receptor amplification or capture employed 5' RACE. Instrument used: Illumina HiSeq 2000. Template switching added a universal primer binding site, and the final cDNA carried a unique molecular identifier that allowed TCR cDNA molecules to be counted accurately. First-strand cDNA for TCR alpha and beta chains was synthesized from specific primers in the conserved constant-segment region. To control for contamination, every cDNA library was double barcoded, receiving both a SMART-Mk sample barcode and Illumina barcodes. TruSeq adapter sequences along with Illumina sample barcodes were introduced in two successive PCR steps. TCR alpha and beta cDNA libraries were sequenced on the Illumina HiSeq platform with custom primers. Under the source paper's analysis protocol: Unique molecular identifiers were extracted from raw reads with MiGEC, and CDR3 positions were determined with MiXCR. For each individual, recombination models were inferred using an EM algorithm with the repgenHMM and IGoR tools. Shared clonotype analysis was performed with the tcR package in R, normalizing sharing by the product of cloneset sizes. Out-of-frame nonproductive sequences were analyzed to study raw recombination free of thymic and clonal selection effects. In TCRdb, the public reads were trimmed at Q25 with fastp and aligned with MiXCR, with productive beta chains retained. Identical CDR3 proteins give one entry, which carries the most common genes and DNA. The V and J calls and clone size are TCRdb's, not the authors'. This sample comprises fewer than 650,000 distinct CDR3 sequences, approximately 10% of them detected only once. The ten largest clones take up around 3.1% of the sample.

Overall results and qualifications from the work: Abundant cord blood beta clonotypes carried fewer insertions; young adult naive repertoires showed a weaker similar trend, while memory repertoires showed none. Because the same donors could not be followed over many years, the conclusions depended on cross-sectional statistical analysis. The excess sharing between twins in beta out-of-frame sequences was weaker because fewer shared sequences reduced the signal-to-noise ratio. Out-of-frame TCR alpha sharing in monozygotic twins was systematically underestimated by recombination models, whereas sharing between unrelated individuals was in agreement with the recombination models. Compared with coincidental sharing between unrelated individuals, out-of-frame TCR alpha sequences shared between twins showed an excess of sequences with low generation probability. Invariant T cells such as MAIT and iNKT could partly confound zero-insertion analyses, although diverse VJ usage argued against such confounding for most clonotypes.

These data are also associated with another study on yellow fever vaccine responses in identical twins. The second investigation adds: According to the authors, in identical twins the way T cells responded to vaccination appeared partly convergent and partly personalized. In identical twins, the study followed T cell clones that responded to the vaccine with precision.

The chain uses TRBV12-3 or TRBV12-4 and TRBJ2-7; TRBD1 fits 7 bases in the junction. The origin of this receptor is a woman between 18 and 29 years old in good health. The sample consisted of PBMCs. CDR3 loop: CASSRDSGNYEQYF. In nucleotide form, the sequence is TGTGCCAGCAGTCGGGACAGTGGGAACTACGAGCAGTACTTC.